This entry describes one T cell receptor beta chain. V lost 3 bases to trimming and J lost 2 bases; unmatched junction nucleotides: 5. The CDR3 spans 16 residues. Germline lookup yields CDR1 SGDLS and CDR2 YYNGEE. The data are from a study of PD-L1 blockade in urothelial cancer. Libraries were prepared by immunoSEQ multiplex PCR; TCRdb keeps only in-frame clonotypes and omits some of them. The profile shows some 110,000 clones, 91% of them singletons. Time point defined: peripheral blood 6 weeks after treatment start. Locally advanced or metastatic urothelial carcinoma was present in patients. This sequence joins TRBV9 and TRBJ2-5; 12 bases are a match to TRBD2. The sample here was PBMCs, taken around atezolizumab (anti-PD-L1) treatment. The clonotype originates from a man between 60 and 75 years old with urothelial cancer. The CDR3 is CASSASSGRGQETQYF. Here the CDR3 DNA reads TGTGCCAGCAGCGCCTCTAGCGGGAGGGGACAAGAGACCCAGTACTTC.